These 31 T cell receptor beta chains originate from one sample sequenced in a study of control samples from healthy donors and cancer patients. Libraries were prepared by immunoSEQ multiplex PCR; TCRdb keeps only in-frame clonotypes and omits some of them. The table lists around 160,000 clones, more than 85% of them singletons. Source material: blood. The origin of the receptors is a man aged 18 to 30 in good health.

The V gene is TRBV6-5, the J gene TRBJ1-1; D gene ambiguous. V lost 7 bases and J 6 bases, leaving 15 bases between the germline ends. The germline gives CDR1 MNHEY, CDR2 SVGAGI. There are 13 residues in the CDR3. The CDR3 nucleotides read TGTGCCAGCAAGCAAGGACCCATCGCTGAAGCTTTCTTT. Translation gives CASKQGPIAEAFF.

In DNA, the CDR3 is TGTGCCAGCAGGGGGACAGGGTACCACGAGCAGTACTTC. It codes for CASRGTGYHEQYF. The rearrangement joins TRBV28 to TRBJ2-7; 9 positions match TRBD1. Germline V gene sequence: CDR1 MDHEN, CDR2 SYDVKM. CDR3 size: 13 residues. After removal of 6 bases from V and 5 bases from J, the junction contained 5 bases not matched to a gene. The full variable domain, with the rest looked up from reference TRBV28 and TRBJ2-7, is DVKVTQSSRYLVKRTGEKVFLECVQDMDHENMFWYRQDPGLGLRLIYFSYDVKMKEKGDIPEGYSVSREKKERFSLILESASTNQTSMYLCASRGTGYHEQYFGPGTRLTVT.

The V gene is TRBV19, the J gene TRBJ1-1; 8 nucleotides line up with TRBD1. Trimming took 6 bases from V and 6 from J; bases not matched to a gene: 9. There are 14 residues in the CDR3. Germline-derived CDR1 and CDR2 are LNHDA and SQIVND (reference sequence). This chain's CDR3 is CASRAAGQGSEAFF. In DNA, the CDR3 is TGTGCCAGTAGGGCCGCTGGACAGGGATCTGAAGCTTTCTTT.

The V call is TRBV5-5, the J call TRBJ1-1; D remains ambiguous. Germline CDR1 and CDR2: SGHKS and YYEKEE (reference sequence). Trimming shortened V by 4 bases and J by 5 bases, and 9 bases separated the two germline ends. The CDR3 sequence is 12 residues long. In DNA, the CDR3 is TGTGCCAGCAGCGGAACGGGTACTGAAGCTTTCTTT. Protein: CASSGTGTEAFF. Based on the CDR3 plus reference TRBV5-5 and TRBJ1-1, the full variable domain is DAGVTQSPTHLIKTRGQQVTLRCSPISGHKSVSWYQQVLGQGPQFIFQYYEKEERGRGNFPDRFSARQFPNYSSELNVNALLLGDSALYLCASSGTGTEAFFGQGTRLTVV.

V and J are TRBV4-1 and TRBJ1-2; D remains ambiguous. Trimming shortened V by 4 bases and J by 4 bases, and 16 bases separated the two germline ends. The CDR3 runs 15 residues. Germline CDR1 reads MGHRA; CDR2 reads YSYEKL. The CDR3, as DNA: TGCGCCAGCAGCCCACCCTGGACGGATTTCTATGGCTACACCTTC. Translation: CASSPPWTDFYGYTF.

This clone was counted a single time. V usage is TRBV7-2 and J usage is TRBJ1-6; a weak D match, TRBD1 (5 bases). V was clipped by 5 bases and J by 5 bases, with 13 bases between them. This CDR3 is 15 amino acids long. Germline CDR1 is SGHTA and CDR2 is FQGNSA. The CDR3 loop is CASSARQSDNSPLHF. CDR3 nucleotides: TGTGCCAGCAGCGCCCGACAGAGCGATAATTCACCCCTCCACTTT.

This clone occurred once. The chain links TRBV6-6 to TRBJ1-2, with D perhaps TRBD1 (6 bases). V lost 10 bases to trimming and J lost 0 bases, with 15 bases between them. Germline V CDR1 and CDR2: MNHNY, SVGAGI (reference sequence). The CDR3 loop spans 14 amino acids. The CDR3 sequence: CAIADRTTNYGYTF. The CDR3 DNA follows: TGTGCCATTGCGGACAGAACTACTAACTATGGCTACACCTTC.

This rearrangement joins TRBV5-4 to TRBJ2-3; D uncertain. The V gene lost 2 bases and the J gene lost 4 bases, with 17 bases spanning the gap. This CDR3 is built from 16 residues. Germline assignment: CDR1 SGHNT and CDR2 YYREEE (reference sequence). The CDR3 protein is CASSLSLDRAADTQYF. The DNA of the CDR3 is TGTGCCAGCAGCTTATCCTTAGATCGGGCGGCAGATACGCAGTATTTT.

The genes are TRBV28 and TRBJ1-6; 7 bases align to TRBD1. This CDR3 is built from 16 residues. Looked up from germline, CDR1 is MDHEN and CDR2 is SYDVKM. Trimming removed 6 bases from V and 1 base from J; junction bases left unmatched: 6. The CDR3 DNA sequence: TGTGCCAGCAGCCTCGACAGGGTGTCCTATAATTCACCCCTCCACTTT. It specifies CASSLDRVSYNSPLHF.

The chain is built from TRBV28 and TRBJ1-1; the match to TRBD1 covers 8 bases. V dropped 5 bases and J dropped 1; count of bases not matched to a gene: 9. The CDR3 covers 16 residues. Germline V lookup: CDR1 MDHEN, CDR2 SYDVKM. DNA for the CDR3: TGTGCCAGCAGTCCGACAGTCAGGGGGCCGAACACTGAAGCTTTCTTT. This gives the protein CASSPTVRGPNTEAFF.

In DNA form, the CDR3 reads TGTGCCATCAGTGATCTAGCGGGAGTAAACGAGCAGTACTTC. It yields the protein CAISDLAGVNEQYF. V gene TRBV10-3 combines with J gene TRBJ2-7; TRBD2 aligns across 10 bases. The CDR3 has 14 residues. Germline loops: CDR1 ENHRY, CDR2 SYGVKD. V gave up 3 bases and J gave up 5 bases; unmatched junction bases: 4.

The chain couples TRBV28 to TRBJ2-1, with D possibly TRBD2 on 6 matching bases. CDR1 and CDR2 (germline): MDHEN, SYDVKM. The V gene lost 6 bases and the J gene lost 0 bases, with 9 bases spanning the gap. The CDR3 is made up of 14 amino acids. CDR3 sequence (DNA): TGTGCCAGCAGCTTAGCGGCCTCCTACAATGAGCAGTTCTTC. Its protein is CASSLAASYNEQFF. The full variable domain, its missing parts supplied by reference TRBV28 and TRBJ2-1, is DVKVTQSSRYLVKRTGEKVFLECVQDMDHENMFWYRQDPGLGLRLIYFSYDVKMKEKGDIPEGYSVSREKKERFSLILESASTNQTSMYLCASSLAASYNEQFFGPGTRLTVL.

In this sample, this clone turned up a few times. The rearrangement links TRBV6-5 to TRBJ2-7, with a tentative D call TRBD1 (6 bases). The CDR3 is 15 residues long. Germline CDR1 reads MNHEY; CDR2 reads SVGAGI. V lost 5 bases to trimming and J lost 0 bases, with 14 bases between them. The chain's CDR3 is CASSHRLGASYEQYF. The CDR3, as DNA: TGTGCCAGCAGTCATCGTCTGGGGGCCTCCTACGAGCAGTACTTC.

The rearrangement joins TRBV4-1 to TRBJ1-2, with D tentatively TRBD1 (6 bases). Trimming stripped 5 bases from V and 8 bases from J, with 27 bases between. This CDR3 contains 17 residues. CDR1 is MGHRA, CDR2 YSYEKL, per germline. The CDR3 sequence: CASSVGWGAFTWRGYTF. The CDR3 region has the DNA TGCGCCAGCAGCGTGGGGTGGGGGGCATTTACCTGGAGGGGCTACACCTTC.

The chain couples TRBV11-1 to TRBJ1-1; D is unclear. The germline V gene has CDR1 SGHAT and CDR2 FQDESV (reference sequence). The CDR3 has 13 residues. V lost 2 bases and J 5 bases, leaving 9 bases between the germline ends. The chain's CDR3 is CASSLSGGTEAFF. In DNA form, the CDR3 reads TGTGCCAGCAGCTTAAGTGGTGGGACTGAAGCTTTCTTT. The full variable domain, rest sourced from reference TRBV11-1 and TRBJ1-1, is EAEVAQSPRYKITEKSQAVAFWCDPISGHATLYWYRQILGQGPELLVQFQDESVVDDSQLPKDRFSAERLKGVDSTLKIQPAELGDSAMYLCASSLSGGTEAFFGQGTRLTVV.

The gene calls are TRBV12-3 or TRBV12-4 and TRBJ2-7, with 8 bases matching TRBD2. This CDR3 contains 13 residues. After removal of 6 bases from V and 9 bases from J, the junction contained 10 bases not matched to a gene. CDR3 residues: CASSGRAVWGQYF. CDR3 bases: TGTGCCAGCAGCGGGAGGGCCGTTTGGGGGCAGTACTTC.

Only one count was recorded for this clone. This chain connects TRBV11-2 to TRBJ2-3; D remains ambiguous. Germline V gene lookup returns CDR1 SGHAT and CDR2 FQNNGV. The V and J ends lost 5 bases and 2 bases respectively, with 8 bases between them. CDR3 length: 13 amino acids. CDR3 protein: CASSPVYTDTQYF. The CDR3 DNA follows: TGTGCCAGCAGCCCAGTTTACACAGATACGCAGTATTTT.

About this clone: This sample also contains other DNA sequences that code for the same CDR3. V usage is TRBV7-9 and J usage is TRBJ2-1, with unresolved D. This CDR3 region has 15 residues. CDR1 and CDR2 (germline): SEHNR, FQNEAQ (reference sequence). Trimming pared 0 bases from V and 7 bases from J, leaving 13 bases between. CDR3 bases: TGTGCCAGCAGCTTAGCTACCGGCAGAGTAAATGAGCAGTTCTTC. It translates to CASSLATGRVNEQFF.

This chain uses TRBV19 with TRBJ2-7; 9 positions agree with TRBD2. The CDR3 is 14 residues long. CDR1 is LNHDA, CDR2 SQIVND, per germline (reference sequence). The V segment lost 3 bases and the J segment 2 bases; nucleotides outside the gene matches: 2. The CDR3 nucleotides are TGTGCCAGTAGTATTAGCGGGAGAACCTACGAGCAGTACTTC. Residues: CASSISGRTYEQYF.

This chain connects TRBV28 to TRBJ2-7, with a possible D match to TRBD1 (6 bases). V shed 6 bases and J shed 3 bases, with 9 bases lying between them. Germline V gives CDR1 MDHEN, CDR2 SYDVKM. This CDR3 contains 12 residues. The CDR3 here is CASRPDSYEQYF. The CDR3 nucleotides are TGTGCCAGCAGACCGGACAGCTACGAGCAGTACTTC.

This clone was seen a handful of times. The V call is TRBV4-2, the J call TRBJ1-5; perhaps TRBD1 as D (5 bases). V lost 1 base, J lost 1 base, and 5 bases lay in between. The CDR3 consists of 14 residues. CDR1 is LGHNA, CDR2 YNFKEQ, per germline. Here the CDR3 DNA reads TGTGCCAGCAGCCAAGGGGGGAGCAATCAGCCCCAGCATTTT. Protein: CASSQGGSNQPQHF.

The CDR3 DNA sequence: TGTGCCAGCAGCCCTAACCTCCAGATATCTGGAAACACCATATATTTT. As protein: CASSPNLQISGNTIYF. The chain uses TRBV9 and TRBJ1-3, with D uncertain. Germline lookup yields CDR1 SGDLS and CDR2 YYNGEE. CDR3 length: 16 residues. Trimming cost V 4 bases and J 1 base, with 15 bases left between them.

V is TRBV30 and J is TRBJ2-7; 9 bases fit TRBD1. Germline V gene data show CDR1 as GTSNPN and CDR2 as SVGIG (reference sequence). The CDR3 is 12 residues long. J was trimmed by 6 bases and V by 3 bases; bases with no gene match: 3. This CDR3 reads CAWSGTGREQYF. The CDR3 nucleotides read TGTGCCTGGAGCGGGACAGGGCGCGAGCAGTACTTC.

CDR3 nucleotides: TGTGCCAGCAGCTCGCCTATTAGGACAGTTAGTAGCTCTGGAAACACCATATATTTT. The encoded protein is CASSSPIRTVSSSGNTIYF. The chain couples TRBV11-2 to TRBJ1-3, with TRBD1 as a possible D gene (6 bases). V was trimmed by 4 bases and J by 0 bases, leaving 22 bases between them. In germline, CDR1 is SGHAT, CDR2 FQNNGV. This CDR3 comprises 19 residues.

The V and J genes are TRBV5-5 and TRBJ2-5; 9 nucleotides line up with TRBD2. J was trimmed by 4 bases and V by 0 bases; bases with no gene match: 13. Per germline, CDR1 SGHKS and CDR2 YYEKEE (reference sequence). CDR3 size: 18 residues. CDR3 DNA: TGTGCCAGCAGCTTGGGAGTCGGCGGGAGGGCCAGAGGAGAGACCCAGTACTTC. Translated, it gives CASSLGVGGRARGETQYF. The full variable domain, in which reference TRBV5-5 and TRBJ2-5 provide the parts outside the CDR3, is DAGVTQSPTHLIKTRGQQVTLRCSPISGHKSVSWYQQVLGQGPQFIFQYYEKEERGRGNFPDRFSARQFPNYSSELNVNALLLGDSALYLCASSLGVGGRARGETQYFGPGTRLLVL.

This clone showed up just once. The chain uses TRBV7-2 and TRBJ1-5, with D unresolved. Germline assignment: CDR1 SGHTA and CDR2 FQGNSA. Trimming stripped 3 bases from V and 0 bases from J, with 6 bases between. The CDR3 runs to 14 residues. The CDR3 region is CASSFGNSNQPQHF. The DNA for the CDR3 is TGTGCCAGCAGCTTCGGCAATAGCAATCAGCCCCAGCATTTT.

The chain links TRBV18 to TRBJ1-1; D possibly corresponds to TRBD1 (5 bases). V lost 2 bases to trimming and J lost 1 base, with 5 bases between them. The CDR3 sequence is 13 residues long. The germline gives CDR1 KGHSH, CDR2 LQKENI. DNA of the CDR3: TGTGCCAGCTCACCAGGGGGGAACACTGAAGCTTTCTTT. It yields the protein CASSPGGNTEAFF. Using reference TRBV18 and TRBJ1-1 for the parts outside the CDR3, the full variable domain is NAGVMQNPRHLVRRRGQEARLRCSPMKGHSHVYWYRQLPEEGLKFMVYLQKENIIDESGMPKERFSAEFPKEGPSILRIQQVVRGDSAAYFCASSPGGNTEAFFGQGTRLTVV.

CDR3 sequence: CASSRSPGPSTYEQYF. In DNA, the CDR3 is TGCGCCAGCAGCCGAAGTCCGGGACCAAGCACCTACGAGCAGTACTTC. The V and J genes are TRBV4-1 and TRBJ2-7; D may match TRBD1 or TRBD2 (5 bases each). CDR3 size: 16 residues. CDR1 and CDR2 (germline): MGHRA, YSYEKL. Trimming cost V 4 bases and J 2 bases, with 18 bases left between them.

The chain employs TRBV5-6 and TRBJ2-5; tentatively, D is TRBD2 (5 bases). The germline V and J ends were trimmed by 4 bases and 5 bases, with 15 bases remaining between them. Germline V CDR1 and CDR2: SGHDT, YYEEEE. The CDR3 runs 14 residues. The CDR3 sequence is CASSPGPPGETQYF. CDR3 nucleotide sequence: TGTGCCAGCAGCCCAGGACCTCCGGGGGAGACCCAGTACTTC.

The chain links TRBV14 to TRBJ2-1; D may be TRBD2 (6 bases). The CDR3 length is 14 residues. The V gene lost 8 bases and the J gene lost 2 bases, with 13 bases spanning the gap. From germline, CDR1 is SGHDN and CDR2 FVKESK. DNA for the CDR3: TGTGCCAGCCGCCCGGCGGGACCCTACAATGAGCAGTTCTTC. Amino acid sequence: CASRPAGPYNEQFF.

V gene TRBV5-1 combines with J gene TRBJ1-1; TRBD1 agrees at 9 bases. The CDR3 runs to 14 residues. Germline V gives CDR1 SGHRS, CDR2 YFSETQ. Trimming at V came to 4 bases and at J to 6 bases, leaving 7 bases not matched to a gene. CDR3 in DNA: TGCGCCAGCAGCCACGCGACAGGGGGGTCTGAAGCTTTCTTT. Its protein is CASSHATGGSEAFF.